This entry is about one T cell receptor (beta chain). CDR3 length equals 14 residues. Germline V gene sequence: CDR1 SGHTA, CDR2 FQGNSA. Trimming removed 0 bases from V and 5 bases from J, with 11 bases in between. Sequenced by immunoSEQ multiplex PCR; TCRdb stores in-frame clones only, minus some. The sample lists some 250,000 clones, about 90% seen once, with 0.95% to 1.5% in the top ten. This specimen comes from a study of cytomegalovirus exposure and HLA in healthy donors. Study-wide background: The 120 validation repertoires were produced on the same platform as the 670 or so repertoires of the first cohort. This was reported in a later analysis.

Sequencing was performed on PBMCs. The receptor was derived from a woman aged 25 to 39 in good health and CMV-seropositive. The chain links TRBV7-2 to TRBJ2-7, with TRBD1 as a possible D gene (5 bases). CDR3 loop: CASSLAPDIHEQYF. The CDR3 DNA follows: TGTGCCAGCAGCTTAGCTCCGGACATCCACGAGCAGTACTTC.